The 30 T cell receptor beta chains listed next were all sequenced from one sample in a study of blood T cell repertoires in COVID-19. Clones were read by immunoSEQ multiplex PCR, and TCRdb kept only the in-frame ones, dropping some. The repertoire holds some 100,000 clones, with roughly 88% as singletons. The sample consisted of peripheral blood. All receptors derive from an older woman with acute or convalescent COVID-19.

This sequence joins TRBV29-1 and TRBJ2-5, with D possibly TRBD2 on 6 matching bases. The CDR3 contains 12 residues. Germline CDR1 is SQVTM and CDR2 is ANQGSEA. The V end lost 5 bases, the J end lost 5 bases, and 12 bases lay between the germline ends. The CDR3 DNA is TGCAGCGTTTCTGGAGGGCGGGAGACCCAGTACTTC. As protein: CSVSGGRETQYF.

The chain uses TRBV7-2 and TRBJ2-7; 7 bases agree with TRBD2. Germline CDR1 and CDR2: SGHTA and FQGNSA. The CDR3 has 14 amino acids. Losses at the gene ends were 5 bases for V and 3 bases for J; bases not matched to a gene: 7. The CDR3: CASSPLPGGYEQYF. DNA for the CDR3: TGTGCCAGCAGCCCCCTCCCGGGAGGCTACGAGCAGTACTTC.

The chain is built from TRBV4-2 and TRBJ1-6; no definite D call. Germline assignment: CDR1 LGHNA and CDR2 YNFKEQ. This CDR3 contains 14 residues. Trimming removed 1 base at V and 5 bases at J, with 6 bases between. The CDR3 loop is CASSQGQDNSPLHF. The CDR3 nucleotides are TGTGCCAGCAGCCAAGGGCAAGATAATTCACCCCTCCACTTT.

The rearrangement uses TRBV11-3 and TRBJ1-4; the match to TRBD1 covers 8 bases. This CDR3 is built from 17 residues. J was trimmed by 6 bases and V by 2 bases; bases with no gene match: 11. The germline CDR1 and CDR2 sequences are SGHNT and YENEEA. The CDR3 DNA reads as TGTGCCAGCAGCTTATCGGGGTGGGGACAGGCGGATGAAAAACTGTTTTTT. Encoded protein: CASSLSGWGQADEKLFF.

This chain uses TRBV3-1 (or the pseudogene TRBV3-2) with TRBJ2-5; 8 bases align to TRBD2. This CDR3 is built from 13 residues. The germline gives CDR1 LGHDT, CDR2 YNNKEL (reference sequence). J gave up 5 bases and V 4 bases, and 3 bases lay outside the gene matches. The chain's CDR3 is CASSRTSRETQYF. The DNA of the CDR3 is TGTGCCAGCAGCCGGACTAGCCGGGAGACCCAGTACTTC.

The genes are TRBV11-3 and TRBJ1-1; 7 positions match TRBD1. This CDR3 has 13 amino acids. V was pared by 5 bases and J by 6 bases, with 6 bases of the junction left unmatched. Germline CDR1 and CDR2: SGHNT and YENEEA. CDR3 sequence: CASSLGTAPEAFF. The CDR3 DNA is TGTGCCAGCAGCCTGGGGACAGCCCCTGAAGCTTTCTTT. The variable domain in full, completed from reference TRBV11-3 and TRBJ1-1, reads EAGVVQSPRYKIIEKKQPVAFWCNPISGHNTLYWYLQNLGQGPELLIRYENEEAVDDSQLPKDRFSAERLKGVDSTLKIQPAELGDSAVYLCASSLGTAPEAFFGQGTRLTVV.

The rearrangement links TRBV7-2 to TRBJ2-1; 9 bases align to TRBD2. Germline CDR1 SGHTA, CDR2 FQGNSA. V trimming: 7 bases; J trimming: 9 bases; junction bases outside the gene matches: 16. The CDR3 extends over 16 amino acids. This CDR3 reads CASTLSGTSYSVEQFF. The CDR3, as DNA: TGTGCCAGCACCCTTTCCGGGACTAGCTACTCCGTTGAGCAGTTCTTC.

The chain is built from TRBV11-3 and TRBJ2-1, with D possibly TRBD2 on 6 matching bases. Trimming stripped 8 bases from V and 0 bases from J, with 11 bases between. The CDR3 covers 14 residues. Germline V gene sequence: CDR1 SGHNT, CDR2 YENEEA. The CDR3 here is CASSGDSSYNEQFF. In DNA, the CDR3 is TGTGCCAGCTCGGGGGATTCCTCCTACAATGAGCAGTTCTTC.

The V and J genes are TRBV11-3 and TRBJ2-5, with a possible D match to TRBD1 (6 bases). In germline, CDR1 is SGHNT, CDR2 YENEEA. The CDR3 is 13 amino acids. V was pared by 2 bases and J by 5 bases, with 9 bases between. The CDR3 nucleotides read TGTGCCAGCAGCTTATTTGGGGGCGAGACCCAGTACTTC. Its protein is CASSLFGGETQYF.

The V and J genes are TRBV2 and TRBJ1-2, with TRBD1 identical over 12 bases. The germline V gene encodes CDR1 SNHLY and CDR2 FYNNEI. The CDR3 contains 14 residues. The junction had 11 bases not matched to a gene; V was cut back by 10 bases and J by 8 bases. CDR3 in DNA: TGTGCCACCAGCGGGGACAGGGGGCGAGGGGGCTACACCTTC. Protein: CATSGDRGRGGYTF. The entire variable domain, with the rest obtained from reference TRBV2 and TRBJ1-2, is as follows: EPEVTQTPSHQVTQMGQEVILRCVPISNHLYFYWYRQILGQKVEFLVSFYNNEISEKSEIFDDQFSVERPDGSNFTLKIRSTKLEDSAMYFCATSGDRGRGGYTFGSGTRLTVV.

This chain links TRBV27 with TRBJ1-2; D perhaps matches TRBD1 (6 bases). V shed 5 bases and J shed 4 bases, with 20 bases lying between them. The germline V gene has CDR1 MNHEY and CDR2 SMNVEV (reference sequence). The CDR3 sequence is 16 residues long. The CDR3 region has the DNA TGTGCCAGCAGTCCAAACCCGGGACAAGGAATCTATGGCTACACCTTC. Its translation is CASSPNPGQGIYGYTF.

The chain couples TRBV3-1 (or the pseudogene TRBV3-2) to TRBJ2-5, with D perhaps TRBD2 (5 bases). V was pared by 4 bases and J by 5 bases, with 11 bases between. The V gene's germline CDR1 is LGHDT and CDR2 YNNKEL (reference sequence). The CDR3 contains 13 residues. CDR3: CASSPGGSETQYF. Here the CDR3 DNA reads TGTGCCAGCAGCCCCGGAGGATCGGAGACCCAGTACTTC.

The chain links TRBV28 to TRBJ2-1; 9 nucleotides agree with TRBD2. The CDR3 sequence is 16 residues long. The V and J ends lost 6 bases and 3 bases, in that order; junction bases with no gene match: 9. From germline, CDR1 is MDHEN and CDR2 SYDVKM. The CDR3 sequence: CASRSSAGGFYNEQFF. The CDR3 DNA follows: TGTGCCAGCAGGAGCTCGGCGGGAGGGTTCTACAATGAGCAGTTCTTC.

This chain uses TRBV5-1 with TRBJ1-1; D is possibly TRBD1 (5 bases). Germline V gives CDR1 SGHRS, CDR2 YFSETQ. The CDR3 is made up of 18 amino acids. The V gene lost 2 bases and the J gene lost 8 bases, with 28 bases spanning the gap. CDR3 coding DNA: TGCGCCAGCAGCTTTGGACGGCGGGGGTTGGAACTAGGGAACGAAGCTTTCTTT. Its translation: CASSFGRRGLELGNEAFF.

V is TRBV4-1 and J is TRBJ2-1; a possible D gene is TRBD2 (5 bases). The germline V gene encodes CDR1 MGHRA and CDR2 YSYEKL. V lost 1 base and J lost 10, with 23 bases in between. The CDR3 has 17 amino acids. The CDR3 loop is CASSQGETTPSRREQFF. CDR3 DNA: TGCGCCAGCAGCCAAGGAGAGACAACCCCCAGTCGGAGGGAGCAGTTCTTC.

J is TRBJ2-3 and V is TRBV19, with TRBD2 identical over 8 bases. In germline, CDR1 is LNHDA, CDR2 SQIVND (reference sequence). V dropped 7 bases and J dropped 4; count of bases not matched to a gene: 7. The CDR3 is 14 residues long. This CDR3 reads CASMPSGGSDTQYF. The CDR3 DNA is TGTGCCAGTATGCCCAGCGGGGGATCAGATACGCAGTATTTT.

V gene TRBV13 combines with J gene TRBJ1-3; D is perhaps TRBD1 (5 bases). Between the trimmed V and J ends, which lost 5 bases and 4 bases, there was a span of 12 bases. This CDR3 comprises 14 residues. CDR1 PRHDT and CDR2 FYEKMQ come from the germline V gene (reference sequence). The CDR3 DNA reads TGTGCCAGCAGCGCGGGACCTGGGGGAAACACCATATATTTT. This encodes CASSAGPGGNTIYF.

The rearrangement uses TRBV4-1 and TRBJ1-1; the D is unclear. Germline V gene lookup returns CDR1 MGHRA and CDR2 YSYEKL. Deletions cut 0 bases from V and 0 bases from J, with 8 bases between. This CDR3 spans 15 amino acids. Here the CDR3 DNA reads TGCGCCAGCAGCCAAGAGAGACTCATGAACACTGAAGCTTTCTTT. Translating it yields CASSQERLMNTEAFF.

The chain joins TRBV27 to TRBJ1-4; 7 bases fit TRBD1. The ends lost 5 bases at V and 5 bases at J; junction bases unmatched: 11. The CDR3 length is 16 residues. Germline V gives CDR1 MNHEY, CDR2 SMNVEV (reference sequence). The CDR3 sequence: CASSPRQPQGNEKLFF. CDR3 DNA: TGTGCCAGCAGTCCCAGACAACCACAGGGGAATGAAAAACTGTTTTTT.

As concerns this clone: Additional DNA sequences in this sample encode the identical CDR3. CDR3 region: CASSSGQGNTEAFF. In nucleotides, the CDR3 is TGCGCCAGCAGCTCGGGACAGGGAAACACTGAAGCTTTCTTT. The chain uses TRBV5-1 and TRBJ1-1; 9 bases agree with TRBD1. Germline assignment: CDR1 SGHRS and CDR2 YFSETQ. V lost 3 bases to trimming and J lost 2 bases; unmatched junction nucleotides: 2. This CDR3 comprises 14 residues. The variable domain in full, with the rest retrieved from reference TRBV5-1 and TRBJ1-1, is KAGVTQTPRYLIKTRGQQVTLSCSPISGHRSVSWYQQTPGQGLQFLFEYFSETQRNKGNFPGRFSGRQFSNSRSEMNVSTLELGDSALYLCASSSGQGNTEAFFGQGTRLTVV.

The chain links TRBV6-5 to TRBJ1-1, with a weak D call TRBD1 (6 bases). Germline V gene sequence: CDR1 MNHEY, CDR2 SVGAGI. The germline V and J ends were trimmed by 4 bases and 7 bases, with 19 bases remaining between them. The CDR3 is 15 amino acids. CDR3 DNA sequence: TGTGCCAGCAGTTGGGGTAGAATCCAGGGGATTGAAGCTTTCTTT. Translating gives CASSWGRIQGIEAFF.

The V call is TRBV19, the J call TRBJ2-1, with a tentative D call TRBD2 (7 bases). The CDR3 length is 18 residues. V was pared by 5 bases and J by 0 bases, with 20 bases between. Germline CDR1 is LNHDA and CDR2 is SQIVND (reference sequence). CDR3 nucleotides: TGTGCCAGTAGTCCGCCGTGGGGGGGCGGAGCCTCCTACAATGAGCAGTTCTTC. This gives the protein CASSPPWGGGASYNEQFF. Supplemented by reference TRBV19 and TRBJ2-1, the full variable domain reads DGGITQSPKYLFRKEGQNVTLSCEQNLNHDAMYWYRQDPGQGLRLIYYSQIVNDFQKGDIAEGYSVSREKKESFPLTVTSAQKNPTAFYLCASSPPWGGGASYNEQFFGPGTRLTVL.

The chain links TRBV19 to TRBJ2-7; 10 bases are a match to TRBD2. The CDR3 covers 17 residues. Per germline, CDR1 LNHDA and CDR2 SQIVND (reference sequence). With 5 bases clipped from V and 1 base from J, the junction kept 11 bases outside the gene matches. CDR3 in amino acids: CASSAGLAGAWSYEQYF. The CDR3 DNA reads TGTGCCAGTAGTGCTGGGCTAGCGGGAGCCTGGTCCTACGAGCAGTACTTC.

V usage is TRBV9 and J usage is TRBJ1-1; possible D gene TRBD1, 6 bases. CDR1 is SGDLS, CDR2 YYNGEE, per germline. The CDR3 runs to 14 residues. The V gene lost 4 bases and the J gene lost 1 base, with 11 bases spanning the gap. CDR3 in amino acids: CASSPLQGNTEAFF. The CDR3 DNA reads as TGTGCCAGCAGCCCCCTACAGGGGAACACTGAAGCTTTCTTT.

This chain joins TRBV7-9 and TRBJ1-1; D unresolved. The CDR3 has 13 amino acids. Trimming took 5 bases from V and 0 from J, leaving 7 bases between them. CDR1 SEHNR and CDR2 FQNEAQ come from the germline V gene (reference sequence). The CDR3 DNA reads TGTGCCAGCAGCGCCGACTTGAACACTGAAGCTTTCTTT. Translation gives CASSADLNTEAFF. The full variable domain, its missing parts supplied by reference TRBV7-9 and TRBJ1-1, is DTGVSQNPRHKITKRGQNVTFRCDPISEHNRLYWYRQTLGQGPEFLTYFQNEAQLEKSRLLSDRFSAERPKGSFSTLEIQRTEQGDSAMYLCASSADLNTEAFFGQGTRLTVV.

The chain combines TRBV11-1 with TRBJ2-6; the D is unclear. The V and J ends lost 1 base and 8 bases respectively, with 12 bases between them. The CDR3 consists of 15 residues. Per germline, CDR1 SGHAT and CDR2 FQDESV (reference sequence). In DNA form, the CDR3 reads TGTGCCAGCAGCTTAGTGGCCACATCCCCCAACGTCCTGACTTTC. Amino acid sequence: CASSLVATSPNVLTF.

This clone appeared a few times. The rearrangement links TRBV28 to TRBJ1-4; 9 bases are a match to TRBD1. The V segment lost 6 bases and the J segment 6 bases; nucleotides outside the gene matches: 8. CDR1 MDHEN and CDR2 SYDVKM come from the germline V gene. There are 15 residues in the CDR3. CDR3 sequence (DNA): TGTGCCAGCAGCGCCCCGGGACAGGGAGATGAAAAACTGTTTTTT. Protein sequence: CASSAPGQGDEKLFF.

This clone appeared once. The chain joins TRBV30 to TRBJ1-5, with D unresolved. Germline V gives CDR1 GTSNPN, CDR2 SVGIG (reference sequence). The V and J ends lost 3 bases and 0 bases respectively, with 18 bases between them. The CDR3 contains 17 residues. The CDR3 here is CAWSLTFESNSNQPQHF. CDR3 in DNA: TGTGCCTGGAGCTTGACTTTTGAGAGTAATAGCAATCAGCCCCAGCATTTT.

The CDR3 DNA sequence: TGTGCCATCAGTGAGTCGAACAGGGAAGATGGCTACACCTTC. It is translated as CAISESNREDGYTF. The chain uses TRBV10-3 and TRBJ1-2; maybe TRBD1 (6 bases). The CDR3 loop spans 14 amino acids. CDR1 and CDR2 from the germline V gene are ENHRY and SYGVKD. The V end lost 0 bases, the J end lost 6 bases, and 11 bases lay between the germline ends.

This sequence joins TRBV24-1 and TRBJ2-1, with D perhaps TRBD2 (5 bases). CDR1 and CDR2 (germline): KGHDR, SFDVKD. Deletions cut 5 bases from V and 10 bases from J, with 17 bases between. The CDR3 extends over 14 amino acids. The CDR3 DNA reads as TGTGCCACCAGTGCTTCAGCGGCTAATGCCGAGCAGTTCTTC. Its translation is CATSASAANAEQFF.